This T cell receptor beta chain came from a study of blood T cells in healthy people across ages. CDR1 is SGHRS and CDR2 is YFSETQ in the germline V gene. This CDR3 has 14 residues. V shed 5 bases and J shed 0 bases, with 12 bases lying between them. The use of a sample-barcoded 5' primer and a J-beta primer mix characterized a second PCR of 7 to 11 cycles. One entry per CDR3 protein, called by TCRdb with MiXCR from the 5' RACE reads. The data show roughly 700,000 distinct CDR3 sequences, about 32% seen once. There are a few counts of this clonotype. This TCR derives from a woman of 80 years or more in good health. The J gene is TRBJ2-7, the V gene TRBV5-1; weak D call: TRBD2 (6 bases). What was sequenced was blood. CDR3 amino acids: CASRSVADSYEQYF. The CDR3 DNA sequence: TGCGCCAGCAGAAGCGTAGCGGACTCCTACGAGCAGTACTTC.